The 20 T cell receptor beta chains given below trace back to one sample, sequenced in a study of blood T cell repertoires in COVID-19. The assay was immunoSEQ multiplex PCR, and TCRdb's table has in-frame clones only and misses some. The sample includes roughly 190,000 clones, 84% of them seen just once. Sequencing was performed on PBMCs or T cells enriched from blood (not recorded which). These receptor sequences come from a woman in her twenties or thirties who had recovered from COVID-19.

This chain joins TRBV11-2 and TRBJ2-1; TRBD2 might be the D (6 bases). The V gene's germline CDR1 is SGHAT and CDR2 FQNNGV. V was pared by 5 bases and J by 0 bases, with 14 bases between. The length of the CDR3 is 16 residues. This CDR3 reads CASSQRVVSSYNEQFF. CDR3 in DNA: TGTGCCAGCAGCCAGCGGGTGGTAAGCTCCTACAATGAGCAGTTCTTC.

This chain uses TRBV19 with TRBJ1-5; D possibly corresponds to TRBD1 (6 bases). V lost 5 bases and J lost 6, with 14 bases in between. CDR3 length equals 14 residues. Germline V lookup: CDR1 LNHDA, CDR2 SQIVND (reference sequence). Written as DNA, the CDR3 is TGTGCCAGTAGTCCGGGACACGGCGGTCAGCCCCAGCATTTT. It encodes CASSPGHGGQPQHF.

This rearrangement joins TRBV19 to TRBJ2-3, with TRBD1 identical over 8 bases. V shed 8 bases, J shed 6 bases, and the junction held 7 bases outside the gene matches. The CDR3 contains 13 residues. From germline, CDR1 is LNHDA and CDR2 SQIVND (reference sequence). For the CDR3, the DNA is TGTGCCAGTCGACAGGGGCCCTCTGATACGCAGTATTTT. Translated, it gives CASRQGPSDTQYF.

The chain couples TRBV9 to TRBJ2-3; 8 bases match TRBD1. Germline CDR1 SGDLS, CDR2 YYNGEE. The CDR3 covers 15 residues. V trimming: 3 bases; J trimming: 3 bases; junction bases outside the gene matches: 6. CDR3 amino acids: CASSARQGRTDTQYF. CDR3 coding DNA: TGTGCCAGCAGCGCTCGACAGGGGAGAACAGATACGCAGTATTTT.

V and J are TRBV30 and TRBJ2-7; possible D gene TRBD1, 5 bases. CDR3 size: 12 residues. Per germline, CDR1 GTSNPN and CDR2 SVGIG (reference sequence). With 5 bases removed from V and 7 bases from J, the gap between germline ends came to 15 bases. CDR3 in amino acids: CAWGRGQWEQYF. For the CDR3, the DNA is TGTGCCTGGGGACGCGGACAATGGGAGCAGTACTTC.

The chain has TRBV7-9 and TRBJ2-5; 12 nucleotides line up with TRBD2. CDR3 size: 15 residues. J was trimmed by 4 bases and V by 5 bases; bases with no gene match: 5. From germline, CDR1 is SEHNR and CDR2 FQNEAQ (reference sequence). The CDR3 DNA reads TGTGCCAGCAGCGGACTAGCGGGGTTGGCAGAGACCCAGTACTTC. Its translation is CASSGLAGLAETQYF.

The V call is TRBV19, the J call TRBJ1-1; 7 bases align to TRBD1. CDR1 and CDR2 (germline): LNHDA, SQIVND (reference sequence). The length of the CDR3 is 14 residues. J was trimmed by 7 bases and V by 7 bases; bases with no gene match: 12. Written as DNA, the CDR3 is TGTGCCAGTACCTTGACAGGGTCTTTTGATGAAGCTTTCTTT. Protein: CASTLTGSFDEAFF.

This chain links TRBV24-1 with TRBJ2-3, with TRBD2 matching 7 bases. V was clipped by 2 bases and J by 1 base; unmatched bases: 5. Germline lookup yields CDR1 KGHDR and CDR2 SFDVKD. CDR3 length: 16 residues. As DNA, the CDR3 is TGTGCCACCAGTGATTGGGCGGGGGAGGGCACAGATACGCAGTATTTT. This encodes CATSDWAGEGTDTQYF.

V usage is TRBV9 and J usage is TRBJ2-3; TRBD1 might be the D (6 bases). CDR1 SGDLS and CDR2 YYNGEE come from the germline V gene. This CDR3 is built from 16 residues. The V end was cut by 6 bases, the J end by 2 bases, with 19 bases between. CDR3 residues: CASTPGVGLDTDTQYF. The CDR3 bases are TGTGCCAGCACTCCAGGGGTCGGACTCGACACAGATACGCAGTATTTT.

V gene TRBV6-5 combines with J gene TRBJ1-6; D not resolved. The CDR3 spans 13 residues. V shed 8 bases and J shed 8 bases, with 13 bases lying between them. Germline lookup yields CDR1 MNHEY and CDR2 SVGAGI. The CDR3 bases are TGTGCCAGCGATGCAACTATTGATTCACCCCTCCACTTT. This codes for CASDATIDSPLHF.

This clone was observed a single time. This chain links TRBV18 with TRBJ2-3; 11 positions agree with TRBD2. Germline lookup yields CDR1 KGHSH and CDR2 LQKENI. The CDR3 is 17 amino acids. J was trimmed by 7 bases and V by 3 bases; bases with no gene match: 12. In DNA, the CDR3 is TGTGCCAGCTCACCCCCCGATCGACTAGCGGGACGGAATACGCAGTATTTT. Protein: CASSPPDRLAGRNTQYF. Using reference TRBV18 and TRBJ2-3 for the parts outside the CDR3, the full variable domain is NAGVMQNPRHLVRRRGQEARLRCSPMKGHSHVYWYRQLPEEGLKFMVYLQKENIIDESGMPKERFSAEFPKEGPSILRIQQVVRGDSAAYFCASSPPDRLAGRNTQYFGPGTRLTVL.

The CDR3 nucleotides are TGCGCCAGCAGTCAAGCTGCCGTTGACAGGGGAGGATCAGAGACCCAGTACTTC. Amino acid sequence: CASSQAAVDRGGSETQYF. The genes are TRBV23-1 and TRBJ2-5, with TRBD1 identical over 8 bases. TRBV23-1 qualifies as an ORF whose function is uncertain. V trimming: 2 bases; J trimming: 4 bases; junction bases outside the gene matches: 15. This CDR3 is built from 18 residues.

The chain is built from TRBV28 and TRBJ1-4; D possibly corresponds to TRBD1 (6 bases). The V gene lost 5 bases and the J gene lost 5 bases, with 15 bases spanning the gap. Germline V lookup: CDR1 MDHEN, CDR2 SYDVKM. The CDR3 spans 15 residues. DNA for the CDR3: TGTGCCAGCAGTATACAAACAGGGACAAATGAAAAACTGTTTTTT. Translated: CASSIQTGTNEKLFF. The complete variable domain, with remaining parts taken from reference TRBV28 and TRBJ1-4, reads DVKVTQSSRYLVKRTGEKVFLECVQDMDHENMFWYRQDPGLGLRLIYFSYDVKMKEKGDIPEGYSVSREKKERFSLILESASTNQTSMYLCASSIQTGTNEKLFFGSGTQLSVL.

This sequence joins TRBV9 and TRBJ2-1; the match to TRBD1 covers 8 bases. The J segment lost 3 bases and the V segment lost 5 bases, leaving 13 bases of the junction unmatched. The CDR3 length is 17 residues. CDR1 is SGDLS and CDR2 is YYNGEE in the germline V gene. The CDR3 region has the DNA TGTGCCAGCAGTAAAAGACTGGGGACAGGTATCTACAATGAGCAGTTCTTC. Protein sequence: CASSKRLGTGIYNEQFF.

The chain joins TRBV29-1 to TRBJ2-7, with 11 bases fitting TRBD2. The length of the CDR3 is 13 residues. With V trimmed by 7 bases and J by 6 bases, 8 bases remained unmatched. From germline, CDR1 is SQVTM and CDR2 ANQGSEA. This CDR3 reads CSARLAGRLEQYF. CDR3 coding DNA: TGCAGCGCCCGACTAGCGGGACGGCTCGAGCAGTACTTC.

About this clone itself: This sample also contains other DNA sequences that code for the same CDR3. The chain is built from TRBV28 and TRBJ1-5; D is undetermined. Between the trimmed V and J ends, which lost 8 bases and 1 base, there was a span of 9 bases. The CDR3 runs to 13 residues. Germline values: CDR1 MDHEN, CDR2 SYDVKM. CDR3 in amino acids: CASGGRSNQPQHF. CDR3 sequence (DNA): TGTGCCAGCGGTGGCAGGAGCAATCAGCCCCAGCATTTT.

The genes are TRBV24-1 and TRBJ2-1; 7 bases agree with TRBD2. The J segment lost 6 bases and the V segment lost 5 bases, leaving 6 bases of the junction unmatched. Looked up from germline, CDR1 is KGHDR and CDR2 is SFDVKD. The CDR3 totals 14 residues. CDR3 sequence reads: CATSGGGHANEQFF. As DNA, the CDR3 is TGTGCCACCAGTGGCGGGGGTCACGCCAATGAGCAGTTCTTC.

This chain joins TRBV7-8 and TRBJ2-7; a possible D gene is TRBD1 (5 bases). This CDR3 is 14 amino acids long. V lost 1 base to trimming and J lost 4 bases, with 11 bases between them. Germline CDR1 and CDR2: SGHVS and FQNEAQ. The CDR3 nucleotides read TGTGCCAGCAGCTTAGATCCAGGGCGATACGAGCAGTACGTC. This sequence encodes CASSLDPGRYEQYV.

The chain recombines TRBV28 with TRBJ1-6; TRBD1 is a possible D gene (6 bases). This CDR3 spans 17 amino acids. Germline V CDR1 and CDR2: MDHEN, SYDVKM. Trimming removed 1 base from V and 7 bases from J, with 17 bases in between. This CDR3 is CASSLLGAPSPNSPLHF. CDR3 sequence (DNA): TGTGCCAGCAGTTTATTGGGGGCTCCTTCCCCCAATTCACCCCTCCACTTT.

The chain has TRBV28 and TRBJ1-2, with D possibly matching TRBD1 (6 bases). The V gene's germline CDR1 is MDHEN and CDR2 SYDVKM. Trimming cost V 5 bases and J 8 bases, with 9 bases left between them. CDR3 length: 11 residues. CDR3: CASSPDRGYTF. CDR3 nucleotides: TGTGCCAGCAGTCCCGACAGGGGCTACACCTTC.